The text below deals with one T cell receptor beta chain. The antigen remains undetermined. This entry is derived from a study of shared clonotypes between healthy human individuals. The study, taken as a whole, reports: Shared clonotypes: about 5% naive CD4, around 4% naive CD8, around 2.2% memory CD4, 0.35% to 0.5% memory CD8.

Authors' methods: ImmunoSEQ output held junction-only sequences without quality scores, so filtering differed. Produced via immunoSEQ multiplex PCR; TCRdb's table is partial and in-frame only. V, J and clone size reflect that table, while D and trimming were determined from the DNA. The sample lists 500,000 to 550,000 clones, about 96% occurring once. The source is a woman in her 30s in good health. The sequenced sample consisted of naive CD4+ T cells sorted from blood. Described subset: CD45RA+ positively selected.

CDR3 loop: CASSPPALGTPRETQYF. Here the CDR3 DNA reads TGTGCCAGCTCACCACCCGCTCTTGGGACTCCGAGGGAGACCCAGTACTTC. The J gene is TRBJ2-5, the V gene TRBV18, with D perhaps TRBD2 (6 bases). Germline CDR1 KGHSH, CDR2 LQKENI. Trimming removed 0 bases at V and 5 bases at J, with 19 bases between. This CDR3 is built from 17 residues.